The clone carrying this T cell receptor (beta chain) was seen a few times. The record originates from a study of response to subunit inactivated influenza vaccine. TCRdb used MiXCR to reprocess the RT-PCR reads, holding one entry per CDR3 protein. This table has 500,000 to 700,000 distinct CDR3 sequences, roughly 25% appearing once. The data also belong to a second study, concerning T cells expressing NK-cell markers. From that study: The TCR beta cDNA came from 5'RACE template switching with UMIs. With respect to HCMV, most of the eight sequenced donors were seropositive, and one was seronegative. About 6 donors had dominant NKG2C+ clonotypes that comprised about 1.0-7.0% of their CD8+ T cells.

The starting material was CD4+ T cells sorted from PBMCs, obtained about 11 days after vaccination. This receptor was obtained from a man aged 45-65 years who received an inactivated influenza vaccine.

The CDR3 reads CASRKPGQNLYEQYF. CDR3 nucleotides: TGCGCCAGCAGAAAACCGGGACAGAATCTCTACGAGCAGTACTTC. This chain connects TRBV5-1 to TRBJ2-7; 7 bases are shared with TRBD1. Trimming removed 5 bases from V and 3 bases from J; junction bases left unmatched: 11. Germline CDR1 reads SGHRS; CDR2 reads YFSETQ. The CDR3 totals 15 residues.